This T cell receptor beta chain came from a study of cytomegalovirus exposure and HLA in healthy donors. Notes on the study in general: Sequences of the TCR beta chain were said to predict the HLA-A and HLA-B alleles of most subjects accurately. Presence/absence analyses took donor sequencing depth as roughly uniform.

The CDR3 contains 14 residues. V shed 4 bases, J shed 1 base, and the junction held 4 bases outside the gene matches. Germline V CDR1 and CDR2: LGHNA, YSLEER. Regarding this clone: The target antigen is unknown.

In the PCR, 60 Vbeta and 13 Jbeta primers were used. The method was immunoSEQ multiplex PCR; TCRdb's version includes in-frame clones alone and lacks a portion of them. The repertoire has around 120,000 clones, around 80% of them found once; the top ten carry around 4.4%. The sample was PBMCs. The chain uses TRBV4-3 and TRBJ2-7, with 7 bases lining up with TRBD1. The sequence was collected from a man in his thirties or forties in good health and CMV-seropositive. The CDR3 loop is CASSRRTGSYEQYF. The CDR3 region has the DNA TGCGCCAGCAGCCGCCGGACAGGTTCCTACGAGCAGTACTTC.